One sample yielded the 23 T cell receptor beta chains listed below, sequenced in a study of T cells after yellow fever vaccination. TCRdb re-analysed the 5' RACE reads in MiXCR, keeping a single row per CDR3 protein. The sample contains approximately 550,000 distinct CDR3 sequences, over 15% of which appear only once. The sequenced sample was PBMCs, obtained 15 days after the yellow fever booster vaccination. The receptors shown here come from a man under 40 who received the YFV17D yellow fever vaccine.

The rearrangement joins TRBV20-1 to TRBJ1-5, with unresolved D. Germline CDR1 reads DFQATT; CDR2 reads SNEGSKA (reference sequence). V gave up 4 bases and J gave up 6 bases, with 16 bases separating them. The CDR3 consists of 14 residues. As DNA, the CDR3 is TGCAGTGCTACCTCGTTCCAACAAGCTCAGCCCCAGCATTTT. Its protein product is CSATSFQQAQPQHF.

The chain has TRBV10-3 and TRBJ2-5; 10 bases agree with TRBD1. The CDR3 length is 16 residues. Germline V gene data show CDR1 as ENHRY and CDR2 as SYGVKD. J gave up 7 bases and V 3 bases, and 11 bases lay outside the gene matches. The CDR3 region has the DNA TGTGCCATCAGTGAACAGGACAGGGGGACCCGTTGGACCCAGTACTTC. Its translation is CAISEQDRGTRWTQYF.

This clonotype has just a few counts. The chain uses TRBV7-2 and TRBJ1-3; a weak D match, TRBD1 (6 bases). Trimming removed 7 bases at V and 2 bases at J, with 12 bases between. Germline CDR1 reads SGHTA; CDR2 reads FQGNSA. The length of the CDR3 is 14 residues. CDR3 in amino acids: CASTRRGAGNTIYF. The CDR3 DNA reads as TGTGCCAGCACCAGGAGGGGGGCTGGAAACACCATATATTTT.

This clonotype came up many times. This chain connects TRBV5-1 to TRBJ2-7; 10 nucleotides agree with TRBD1. Germline loops: CDR1 SGHRS, CDR2 YFSETQ. The CDR3 covers 14 residues. Trimming at V came to 0 bases and at J to 7 bases, leaving 4 bases not matched to a gene. CDR3 sequence: CASSLGQGAEEQYF. CDR3 bases: TGCGCCAGCAGCTTGGGACAGGGGGCGGAAGAGCAGTACTTC.

J is TRBJ2-7 and V is TRBV20-1; 14 bases are a match to TRBD2. The J segment lost 2 bases and the V segment lost 3 bases, leaving 3 bases of the junction unmatched. CDR3 length: 15 residues. CDR1 DFQATT and CDR2 SNEGSKA come from the germline V gene (reference sequence). CDR3 region: CSARTSGRDPYEQYF. The DNA of the CDR3 is TGCAGTGCTAGGACTAGCGGGAGGGATCCCTACGAGCAGTACTTC.

In this sample, this clonotype turned up many times. The rearrangement uses TRBV24-1 and TRBJ2-3; D unresolved. V lost 6 bases and J 2 bases, leaving 8 bases between the germline ends. The CDR3 sequence is 13 residues long. Germline values: CDR1 KGHDR, CDR2 SFDVKD. The CDR3 sequence: CATSQSPTDTQYF. CDR3 DNA: TGTGCCACCAGTCAGAGCCCCACAGATACGCAGTATTTT.

This clonotype was detected a few times. This rearrangement joins TRBV29-1 to TRBJ1-5, with 8 nucleotides matching TRBD1. The germline CDR1 and CDR2 sequences are SQVTM and ANQGSEA. The CDR3 loop spans 13 amino acids. J lost 2 bases, V lost 6 bases, and 3 bases had no gene match. CDR3 in DNA: TGCAGCGTGACAGGGGTCGGCAATCAGCCCCAGCATTTT. Residues: CSVTGVGNQPQHF.

This clonotype was detected only a few times. The chain is built from TRBV7-9 and TRBJ1-2, with 8 bases lining up with TRBD1. Germline CDR1 reads SEHNR; CDR2 reads FQNEAQ (reference sequence). The CDR3 extends over 13 amino acids. J was trimmed by 4 bases and V by 2 bases; bases with no gene match: 0. The CDR3 coding sequence is TGTGCCAGCAGCTTACAGGGGGCCTATGGCTACACCTTC. Amino acids: CASSLQGAYGYTF.

This clonotype was seen more than once but under ten times. This sequence joins TRBV12-3 or TRBV12-4 and TRBJ2-3; D perhaps matches TRBD2 (5 bases). V was trimmed by 4 bases and J by 10 bases, leaving 24 bases between them. The length of the CDR3 is 16 residues. The chain's CDR3 is CASSWAPTDFEGAQYF. The CDR3 region has the DNA TGTGCCAGCAGTTGGGCCCCAACGGATTTTGAGGGTGCGCAGTATTTT.

This chain links TRBV12-3 or TRBV12-4 with TRBJ2-1, with unresolved D. CDR3 length: 12 amino acids. The ends were cut back, 4 bases at V and 7 bases at J, with 8 bases in the middle. The CDR3 DNA is TGTGCCAGCAGTTCTGCAAGGAATGAGCAGTTCTTC. Its protein product is CASSSARNEQFF.

This clonotype was detected ten times or more. This rearrangement joins TRBV7-2 to TRBJ2-2; TRBD2 might be the D (5 bases). Germline-derived CDR1 and CDR2 are SGHTA and FQGNSA. V was clipped by 5 bases and J by 4 bases, with 11 bases between them. The CDR3 is 14 residues long. The DNA of the CDR3 is TGTGCCAGCAGCGGACTCGACCTCACCGGGGAGCTGTTTTTT. It is translated as CASSGLDLTGELFF.

A few counts support this clonotype. The chain uses TRBV7-9 and TRBJ2-1; D may be TRBD1 (5 bases). This CDR3 contains 13 residues. Germline V CDR1 and CDR2: SEHNR, FQNEAQ (reference sequence). Deletions cut 4 bases from V and 6 bases from J, with 10 bases between. CDR3 coding DNA: TGTGCCAGCAGCTACTGGGGCTTCAATGAGCAGTTCTTC. Translating it yields CASSYWGFNEQFF.

This clonotype was found a few times. V and J are TRBV6-2 or TRBV6-3 and TRBJ2-7, with D uncertain. Trimming stripped 4 bases from V and 3 bases from J, with 13 bases between. From germline, CDR1 is MNHEY and CDR2 SVGEGT. This CDR3 contains 14 residues. CDR3 nucleotides: TGTGCCAGCAGTTCTTCCCCCCTCGACTACGAGCAGTACTTC. Translated, it gives CASSSSPLDYEQYF.

The chain combines TRBV20-1 with TRBJ2-3; no clear D gene. CDR1 is DFQATT, CDR2 SNEGSKA, per germline (reference sequence). The germline V and J ends were trimmed by 5 bases and 4 bases, with 10 bases remaining between them. The CDR3 runs to 12 residues. The DNA of the CDR3 is TGCAGTGCTCGGATCGCAGCAGATACGCAGTATTTT. This codes for CSARIAADTQYF.

The sample holds a few counts of this clonotype. This chain links TRBV20-1 with TRBJ1-1; the match to TRBD1 covers 7 bases. There are 14 residues in the CDR3. CDR1 is DFQATT and CDR2 is SNEGSKA in the germline V gene (reference sequence). Losses at the gene ends were 1 base for V and 7 bases for J; bases not matched to a gene: 9. CDR3 bases: TGCAGTGCTAGAGCCGGGACAGCAAACCTTGAAGCTTTCTTT. Protein sequence: CSARAGTANLEAFF.

This chain connects TRBV5-6 to TRBJ1-5, with D possibly being TRBD1 (6 bases). Trimming took off 1 base at V and 2 bases at J, with 10 bases between the two ends. The CDR3 length is 15 residues. Germline V CDR1 and CDR2: SGHDT, YYEEEE. As DNA, the CDR3 is TGTGCCAGCAGCTTGCGGGGGGCTGGCAATCAGCCCCAGCATTTT. This sequence encodes CASSLRGAGNQPQHF.

This clonotype was seen more than once but under ten times. This rearrangement joins TRBV5-6 to TRBJ2-5; TRBD2 matches at 9 bases. With 3 bases clipped from V and 2 bases from J, the junction kept 8 bases outside the gene matches. The CDR3 runs 16 residues. Germline-derived CDR1 and CDR2 are SGHDT and YYEEEE. CDR3 nucleotides: TGTGCCAGCAGCTCGTTAGCGGGAGCGGGGCAAGAGACCCAGTACTTC. This sequence encodes CASSSLAGAGQETQYF. Looking up the rest from reference TRBV5-6 and TRBJ2-5 gives the full variable domain: DAGVTQSPTHLIKTRGQQVTLRCSPKSGHDTVSWYQQALGQGPQFIFQYYEEEERQRGNFPDRFSGHQFPNYSSELNVNALLLGDSALYLCASSSLAGAGQETQYFGPGTRLLVL.

Note on this clonotype: Compared with germline, one end of the junction differs, possibly owing to a read error. The chain couples TRBV7-7 to TRBJ2-3; D unresolved. In germline, CDR1 is SSHAT, CDR2 FNYEAQ (reference sequence). There are 13 residues in the CDR3. The CDR3 sequence is CASSFYPTDTQYF. The CDR3 DNA is TGTGCTAGCAGCTTTTACCCGACGGATACGCAGTATTTT.

This clonotype has more than one count but fewer than ten. The CDR3 nucleotides read TGCGCCAGCAGCTTCCGGCCCGGGACAGAGACCTACGAGCAGTACTTC. Translating gives CASSFRPGTETYEQYF. The rearrangement links TRBV5-1 to TRBJ2-7; 7 nucleotides match TRBD1. The J segment lost 2 bases and the V segment lost 2 bases, leaving 10 bases of the junction unmatched. This CDR3 has 16 amino acids. The V gene's germline CDR1 is SGHRS and CDR2 YFSETQ.

This clonotype was found a few times. The rearrangement joins TRBV5-1 to TRBJ1-6, with D uncertain. Germline V gene lookup returns CDR1 SGHRS and CDR2 YFSETQ. V lost 0 bases and J 4 bases, leaving 5 bases between the germline ends. The CDR3 has 14 residues. The CDR3 nucleotides are TGCGCCAGCAGCTTGGGCGGTTATAATTCACCCCTCCACTTT. It encodes CASSLGGYNSPLHF.

The chain couples TRBV3-1 to TRBJ2-7; possible D gene TRBD2, 6 bases. V lost 7 bases and J lost 7, with 17 bases in between. The CDR3 contains 13 residues. Looked up from germline, CDR1 is LGHDT and CDR2 is YNNKEL (reference sequence). CDR3: CASTPPGRGEQYF. The CDR3, as DNA: TGTGCCAGCACTCCACCCGGGAGAGGGGAGCAGTACTTC.

The sample holds a few counts of this clonotype. This chain links TRBV9 with TRBJ2-3; possible D gene TRBD2, 5 bases. CDR1 is SGDLS, CDR2 YYNGEE, per germline. The CDR3 runs 16 residues. Trimming shortened V by 2 bases and J by 0 bases, and 13 bases separated the two germline ends. CDR3 loop: CASSVRGSDSTDTQYF. For the CDR3, the DNA is TGTGCCAGCAGCGTGAGAGGTAGCGATAGCACAGATACGCAGTATTTT.

Only a few counts were recorded for this clonotype. This sequence joins TRBV29-1 and TRBJ2-2; D not resolved. CDR1 SQVTM and CDR2 ANQGSEA come from the germline V gene. The V end lost 1 base, the J end lost 2 bases, and 11 bases lay between the germline ends. The CDR3 length is 15 residues. The CDR3 bases are TGCAGCGTTGAAGGGTGGGATGTCAACACCGGGGAGCTGTTTTTT. Encoded protein: CSVEGWDVNTGELFF.